This record concerns one T cell receptor (beta chain) sequence. Its specificity is unknown. UMIs incorporating a 6-nucleotide sample barcode were appended by means of template switching. Nested PCRs of approximately 16 and 10 cycles, two in total, were run on TCRalpha and TCRbeta cDNA. TCRdb re-called the 5' RACE reads and catalogs CDR3 proteins one per entry, DNA excluded. This listing includes roughly 100,000 distinct CDR3 sequences. This entry belongs to a study of monozygotic twins with inflammatory bowel disease. Overall study results and limits: IBD patients, compared with healthy twins, shared fewer clonotypes with others (especially with disease activity). Cells of different T cell subtypes could not be told apart.

CDR3 length: 14 amino acids. The germline gives CDR1 LNHDA, CDR2 SQIVND (reference sequence). The specimen sequenced was blood. This rearrangement joins TRBV19 to TRBJ2-7; the TCRdb D gene call, TRBD1, has no DNA to confirm it. This TCR derives from a human donor with ulcerative colitis or Crohn's disease, or a healthy co-twin of an affected twin (not recorded which). The CDR3 spells CASSTWTEPYEQYF.